This passage covers 5 T cell receptor beta chains from one sample sequenced in a study of blood T cell repertoires in COVID-19. TCRdb keeps only in-frame clones here, not all; method: immunoSEQ multiplex PCR. The sample records about 9,000 clones, under 90% being singletons. The sequencing sample was made of peripheral blood. All receptors come from a human donor in a cohort sampled during active COVID-19.

A single count supports this clone. This chain links TRBV29-1 with TRBJ2-1; the match to TRBD2 covers 8 bases. V shed 3 bases and J 4 bases; nucleotides not matched to a gene: 8. In germline, CDR1 is SQVTM, CDR2 ANQGSEA. The CDR3 is made up of 15 amino acids. In DNA, the CDR3 is TGCAGCGTTGAGGATCGGGGGGGGAAGTACAATGAGCAGTTCTTC. This translates into CSVEDRGGKYNEQFF.

This clone was counted only a few times. The CDR3: CASSSGLAGGYEQYF. For the CDR3, the DNA is TGCGCCAGCAGCTCCGGACTAGCGGGGGGCTACGAGCAGTACTTC. V usage is TRBV5-1 and J usage is TRBJ2-7; 14 bases fit TRBD2. Germline V gene lookup returns CDR1 SGHRS and CDR2 YFSETQ. This CDR3 has 15 residues. J was trimmed by 3 bases and V by 3 bases; bases with no gene match: 2.

The rearrangement links TRBV9 to TRBJ2-4, with 9 bases that match TRBD1. V lost 0 bases and J lost 8; bases outside the gene matches: 6. Germline assignment: CDR1 SGDLS and CDR2 YYNGEE. The CDR3 spans 15 residues. CDR3 nucleotides: TGTGCCAGCAGCGTAGCAACAGGGGGCTTCGACATTCAGTACTTC. Residues: CASSVATGGFDIQYF.

The rearrangement joins TRBV7-2 to TRBJ2-1; 8 bases are shared with TRBD2. Unmatched junction bases numbered 8, after V lost 5 bases and J lost 5 bases. This CDR3 has 15 residues. Germline V lookup: CDR1 SGHTA, CDR2 FQGNSA. CDR3 region: CASSAVAGRNNEQFF. The CDR3 DNA reads as TGTGCCAGCAGCGCGGTAGCGGGGAGGAACAATGAGCAGTTCTTC.

The chain is built from TRBV11-2 and TRBJ1-1; TRBD1 might be the D (5 bases). This CDR3 comprises 17 residues. Trimming cost V 2 bases and J 1 base, with 17 bases left between them. Germline assignment: CDR1 SGHAT and CDR2 FQNNGV. CDR3 amino acids: CASSLRGGATRNTEAFF. In DNA form, the CDR3 reads TGTGCCAGCAGCTTAAGGGGCGGGGCTACTCGGAACACTGAAGCTTTCTTT.